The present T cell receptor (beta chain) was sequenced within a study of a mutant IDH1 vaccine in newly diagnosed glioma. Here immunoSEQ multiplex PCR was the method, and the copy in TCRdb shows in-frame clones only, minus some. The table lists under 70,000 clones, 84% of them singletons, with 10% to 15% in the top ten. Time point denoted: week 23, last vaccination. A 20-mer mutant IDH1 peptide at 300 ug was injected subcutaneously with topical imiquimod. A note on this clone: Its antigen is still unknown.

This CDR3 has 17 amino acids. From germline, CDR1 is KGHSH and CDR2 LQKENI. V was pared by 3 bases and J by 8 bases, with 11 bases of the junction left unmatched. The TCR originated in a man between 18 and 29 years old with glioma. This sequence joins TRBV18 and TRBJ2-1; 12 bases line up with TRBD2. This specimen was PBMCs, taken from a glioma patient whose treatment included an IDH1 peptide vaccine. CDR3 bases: TGTGCCAGCTCACCTCGTTCACTAGCGGGAGGTAACTATGAGCAGTTCTTC. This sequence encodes CASSPRSLAGGNYEQFF.